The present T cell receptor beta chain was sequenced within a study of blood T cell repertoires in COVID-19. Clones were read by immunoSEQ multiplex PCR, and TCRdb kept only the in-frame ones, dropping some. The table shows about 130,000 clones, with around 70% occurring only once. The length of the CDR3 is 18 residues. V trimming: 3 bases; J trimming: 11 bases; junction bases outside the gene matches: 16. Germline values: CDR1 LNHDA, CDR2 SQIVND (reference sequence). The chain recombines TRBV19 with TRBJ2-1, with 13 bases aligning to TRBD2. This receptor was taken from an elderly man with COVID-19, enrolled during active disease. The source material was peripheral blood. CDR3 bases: TGTGCCAGTAGTATTGGGGGGACTAGCGGGAACCACGCGGGTAAGCAGTTCTTC. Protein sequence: CASSIGGTSGNHAGKQFF.